This T cell receptor beta chain comes out of a study of blood T cell repertoires in COVID-19. Across the whole study: Researchers got acute and convalescent COVID-19 samples from the United States, Italy and Spain. T cells, B-cell-depleted T cells, or PBMCs supplied cDNA or gDNA.

Original handling: Cell counts per sample came from amplifying reference gene primers. Assay used: immunoSEQ multiplex PCR; TCRdb lists only in-frame clones, some missing. The DNA was the basis for D and trimming; V, J and clone size are from that table. The sample lists about 270,000 clones; around 81% were seen once. The CDR3 consists of 16 residues. CDR1 and CDR2 from the germline V gene are KGHSH and LQKENI. J gave up 3 bases and V 2 bases, and 8 bases lay outside the gene matches. The sample was peripheral blood. The clonotype comes from a woman aged 55-69 years with active or convalescent COVID-19. This rearrangement joins TRBV18 to TRBJ1-1, with 8 nucleotides matching TRBD1. The CDR3 region is CASSPSGRGPDTEAFF. The DNA of the CDR3 is TGTGCCAGCTCACCATCCGGCAGGGGGCCGGACACTGAAGCTTTCTTT. Drawing the rest from reference TRBV18 and TRBJ1-1, the complete variable domain is NAGVMQNPRHLVRRRGQEARLRCSPMKGHSHVYWYRQLPEEGLKFMVYLQKENIIDESGMPKERFSAEFPKEGPSILRIQQVVRGDSAAYFCASSPSGRGPDTEAFFGQGTRLTVV.